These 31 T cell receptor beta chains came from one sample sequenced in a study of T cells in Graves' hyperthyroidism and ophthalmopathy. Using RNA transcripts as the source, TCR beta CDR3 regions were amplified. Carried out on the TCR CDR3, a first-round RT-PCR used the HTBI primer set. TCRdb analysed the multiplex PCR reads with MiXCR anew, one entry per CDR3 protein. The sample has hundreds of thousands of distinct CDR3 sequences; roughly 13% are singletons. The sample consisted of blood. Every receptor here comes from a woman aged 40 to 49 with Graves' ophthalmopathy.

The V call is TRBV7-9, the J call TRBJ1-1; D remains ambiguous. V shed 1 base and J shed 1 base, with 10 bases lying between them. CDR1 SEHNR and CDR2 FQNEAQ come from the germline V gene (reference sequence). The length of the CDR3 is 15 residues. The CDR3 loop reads CASSLDRLRNTEAFF. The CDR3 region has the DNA TGTGCCAGCAGCTTAGACCGACTACGGAACACTGAAGCTTTCTTT. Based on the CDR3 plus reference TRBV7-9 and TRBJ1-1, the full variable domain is DTGVSQNPRHKITKRGQNVTFRCDPISEHNRLYWYRQTLGQGPEFLTYFQNEAQLEKSRLLSDRFSAERPKGSFSTLEIQRTEQGDSAMYLCASSLDRLRNTEAFFGQGTRLTVV.

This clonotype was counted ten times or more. This chain's CDR3 is CAIVRTGTVQETQYF. In DNA form, the CDR3 reads TGTGCCATAGTTCGAACGGGGACAGTTCAAGAGACCCAGTACTTC. The rearrangement uses TRBV6-1 and TRBJ2-5; 7 nucleotides match TRBD1. CDR1 is MNHNS, CDR2 SASEGT, per germline. J lost 2 bases, V lost 10 bases, and 13 bases had no gene match. CDR3 length: 15 amino acids.

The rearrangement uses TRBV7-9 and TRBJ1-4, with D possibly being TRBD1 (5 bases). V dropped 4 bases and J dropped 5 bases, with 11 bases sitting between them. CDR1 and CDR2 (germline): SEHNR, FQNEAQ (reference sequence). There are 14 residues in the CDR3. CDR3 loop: CASSSKGLNEKLFF. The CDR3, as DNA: TGTGCCAGCAGCTCAAAGGGGTTAAATGAAAAACTGTTTTTT.

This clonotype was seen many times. CDR3 loop: CASSKTGIIRNTIYF. In DNA form, the CDR3 reads TGTGCCAGCAGTAAAACAGGGATAATTAGAAACACCATATATTTT. The chain employs TRBV2 and TRBJ1-3, with a weak D call TRBD1 (6 bases). The CDR3 runs to 15 residues. The V end was cut by 5 bases, the J end by 5 bases, with 16 bases between. CDR1 and CDR2 from the germline V gene are SNHLY and FYNNEI.

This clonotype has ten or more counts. In nucleotides, the CDR3 is TGCGCCAGCAGCCAAACGACAGGGGGGAAGGAGACCCAGTACTTC. It yields the protein CASSQTTGGKETQYF. The chain links TRBV4-1 to TRBJ2-5; 9 bases are shared with TRBD1. The CDR3 is made up of 15 amino acids. V was pared by 2 bases and J by 5 bases, with 6 bases of the junction left unmatched. Germline V gene lookup returns CDR1 MGHRA and CDR2 YSYEKL.

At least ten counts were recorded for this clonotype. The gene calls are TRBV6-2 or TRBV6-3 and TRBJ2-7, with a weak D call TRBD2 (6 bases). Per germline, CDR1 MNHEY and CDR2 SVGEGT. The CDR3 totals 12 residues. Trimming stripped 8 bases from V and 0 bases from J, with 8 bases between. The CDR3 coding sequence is TGTGCCAGCCGGGAGAGCTCCTACGAGCAGTACTTC. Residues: CASRESSYEQYF.

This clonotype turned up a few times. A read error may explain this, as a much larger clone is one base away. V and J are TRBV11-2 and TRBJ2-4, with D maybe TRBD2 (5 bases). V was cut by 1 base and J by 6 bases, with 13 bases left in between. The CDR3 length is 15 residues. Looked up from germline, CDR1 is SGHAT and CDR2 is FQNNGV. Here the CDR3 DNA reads TGTGCCAGCAGCTTAGCTCCGGGGTTTCGAAACATTCAGTACTTC. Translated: CASSLAPGFRNIQYF.

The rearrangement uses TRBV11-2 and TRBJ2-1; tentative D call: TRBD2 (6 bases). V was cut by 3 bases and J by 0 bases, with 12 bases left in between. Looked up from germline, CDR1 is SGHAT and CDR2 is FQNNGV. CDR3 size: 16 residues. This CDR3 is CASSFGGTYSYNEQFF. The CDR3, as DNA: TGTGCCAGCAGCTTCGGAGGGACTTACTCCTACAATGAGCAGTTCTTC.

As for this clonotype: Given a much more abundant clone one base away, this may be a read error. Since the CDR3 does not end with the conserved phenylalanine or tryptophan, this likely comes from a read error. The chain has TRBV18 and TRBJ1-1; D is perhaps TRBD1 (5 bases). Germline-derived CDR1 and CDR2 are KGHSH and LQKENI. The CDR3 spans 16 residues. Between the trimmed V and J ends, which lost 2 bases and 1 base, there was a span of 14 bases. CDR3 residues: CASSPYTGTTNTEAFL. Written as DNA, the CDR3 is TGTGCCAGCTCACCATACACCGGGACCACGAACACTGAAGCTTTCCTT.

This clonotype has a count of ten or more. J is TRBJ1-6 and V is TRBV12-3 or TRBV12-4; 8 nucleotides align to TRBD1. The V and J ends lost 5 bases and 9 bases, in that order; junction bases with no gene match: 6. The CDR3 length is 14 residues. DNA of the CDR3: TGTGCCAGCAGTCTGACAGGGGTTAGTTCACCCCTCCACTTT. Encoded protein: CASSLTGVSSPLHF.

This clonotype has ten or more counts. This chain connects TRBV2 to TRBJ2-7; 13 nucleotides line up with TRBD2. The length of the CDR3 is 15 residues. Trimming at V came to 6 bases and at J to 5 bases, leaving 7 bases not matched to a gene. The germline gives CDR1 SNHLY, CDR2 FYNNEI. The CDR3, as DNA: TGTGCCAGCAGCCGACTAGCGGGGGGCAACGACGAGCAGTACTTC. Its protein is CASSRLAGGNDEQYF.

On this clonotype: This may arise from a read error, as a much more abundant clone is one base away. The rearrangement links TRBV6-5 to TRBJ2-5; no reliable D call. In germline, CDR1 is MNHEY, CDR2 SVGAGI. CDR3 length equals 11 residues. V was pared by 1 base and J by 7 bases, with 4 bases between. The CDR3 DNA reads TGTGCCAGCAGTTACTTAGCGACCCAGTACTTC. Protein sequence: CASSYLATQYF.

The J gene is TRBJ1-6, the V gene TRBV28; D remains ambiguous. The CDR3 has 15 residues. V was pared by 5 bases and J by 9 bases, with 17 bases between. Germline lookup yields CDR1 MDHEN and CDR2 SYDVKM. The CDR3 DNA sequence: TGTGCCAGCAGTCTAAGAGGGATTTCCAGTTCACCCCTCCACTTT. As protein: CASSLRGISSSPLHF.

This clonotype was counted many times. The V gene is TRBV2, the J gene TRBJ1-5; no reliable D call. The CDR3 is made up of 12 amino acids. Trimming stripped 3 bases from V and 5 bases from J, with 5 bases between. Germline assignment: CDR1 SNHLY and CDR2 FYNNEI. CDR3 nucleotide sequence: TGTGCCAGCAGTGATGACCATCAGCCCCAGCATTTT. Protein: CASSDDHQPQHF.

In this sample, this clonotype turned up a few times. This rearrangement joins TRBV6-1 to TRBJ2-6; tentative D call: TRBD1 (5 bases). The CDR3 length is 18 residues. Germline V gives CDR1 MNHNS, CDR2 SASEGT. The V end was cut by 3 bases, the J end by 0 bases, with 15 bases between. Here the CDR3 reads CASSERQPATSGANVLTF. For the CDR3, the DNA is TGTGCCAGCAGTGAGAGACAGCCAGCAACCTCTGGGGCCAACGTCCTGACTTTC.

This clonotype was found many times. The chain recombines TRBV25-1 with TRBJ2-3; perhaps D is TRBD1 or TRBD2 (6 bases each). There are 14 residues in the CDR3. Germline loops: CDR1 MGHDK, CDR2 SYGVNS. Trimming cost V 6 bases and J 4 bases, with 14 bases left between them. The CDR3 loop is CASSVGGSADTQYF. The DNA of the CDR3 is TGTGCCAGCAGCGTAGGGGGGAGTGCAGATACGCAGTATTTT.

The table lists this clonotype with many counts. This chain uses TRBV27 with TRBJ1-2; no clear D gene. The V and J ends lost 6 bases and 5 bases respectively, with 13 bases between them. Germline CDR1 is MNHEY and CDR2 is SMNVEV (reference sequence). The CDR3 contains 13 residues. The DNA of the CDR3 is TGTGCCAGCAGCAACAGTCGTTTTTATGGCTACACCTTC. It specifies CASSNSRFYGYTF.

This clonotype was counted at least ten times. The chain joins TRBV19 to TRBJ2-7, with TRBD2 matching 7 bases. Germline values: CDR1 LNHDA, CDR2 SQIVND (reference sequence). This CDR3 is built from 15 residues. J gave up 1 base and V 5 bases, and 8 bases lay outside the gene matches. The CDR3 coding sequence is TGTGCCAGTAGTTCAATGTGGGGGGGATCCTACGAGCAGTACTTC. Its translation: CASSSMWGGSYEQYF.

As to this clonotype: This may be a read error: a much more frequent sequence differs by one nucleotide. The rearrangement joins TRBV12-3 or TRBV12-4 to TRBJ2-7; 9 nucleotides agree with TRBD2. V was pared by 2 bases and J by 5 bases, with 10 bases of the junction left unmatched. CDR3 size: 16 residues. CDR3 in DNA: TGTGCCAGCAGTTTATGGCGGGGGGGCCTGTCCCACGAGCAGTACTTC. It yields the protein CASSLWRGGLSHEQYF.

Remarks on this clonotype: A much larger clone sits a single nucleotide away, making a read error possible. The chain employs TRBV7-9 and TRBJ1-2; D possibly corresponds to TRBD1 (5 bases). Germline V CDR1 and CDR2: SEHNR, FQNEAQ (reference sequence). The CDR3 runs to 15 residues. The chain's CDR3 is CVSSPGGAGNYGYTF. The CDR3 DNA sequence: TGTGTCAGCAGCCCTGGCGGGGCTGGTAACTATGGCTACACCTTC.

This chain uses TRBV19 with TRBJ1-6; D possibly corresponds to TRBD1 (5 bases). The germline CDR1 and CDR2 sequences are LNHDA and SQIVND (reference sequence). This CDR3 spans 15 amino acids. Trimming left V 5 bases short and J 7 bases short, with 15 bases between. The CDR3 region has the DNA TGTGCCAGTAGTGACAGACAGTTGGGGAATTCACCCCTCCACTTT. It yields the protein CASSDRQLGNSPLHF.

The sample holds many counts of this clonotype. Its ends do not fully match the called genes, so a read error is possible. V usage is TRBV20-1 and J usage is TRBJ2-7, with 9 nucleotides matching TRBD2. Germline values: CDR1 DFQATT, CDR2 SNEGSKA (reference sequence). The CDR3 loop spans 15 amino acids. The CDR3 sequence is CSSRLAENRGYEQYF. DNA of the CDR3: TGCAGTTCTAGACTAGCGGAAAATAGGGGCTACGAGCAGTACTTC.

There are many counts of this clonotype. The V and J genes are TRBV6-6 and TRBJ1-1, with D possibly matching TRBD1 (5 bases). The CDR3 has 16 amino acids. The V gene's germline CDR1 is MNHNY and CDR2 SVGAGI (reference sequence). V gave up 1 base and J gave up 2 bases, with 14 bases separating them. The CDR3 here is CASSYYSQGLNTEAFF. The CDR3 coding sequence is TGTGCCAGCAGTTACTACTCTCAGGGCCTTAACACTGAAGCTTTCTTT.

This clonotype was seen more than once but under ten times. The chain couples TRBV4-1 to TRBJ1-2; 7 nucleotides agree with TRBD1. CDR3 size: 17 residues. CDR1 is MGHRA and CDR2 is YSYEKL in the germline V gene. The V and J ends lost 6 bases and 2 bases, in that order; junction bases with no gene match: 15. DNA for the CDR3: TGCGCCAGCAGTGGGCTAGGGGGCGAGAACGGCAACTATGGCTACACCTTC. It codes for CASSGLGGENGNYGYTF.

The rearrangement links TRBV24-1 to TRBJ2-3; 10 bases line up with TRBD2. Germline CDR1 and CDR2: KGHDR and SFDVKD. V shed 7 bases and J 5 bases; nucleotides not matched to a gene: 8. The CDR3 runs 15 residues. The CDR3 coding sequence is TGTGCCACCAGCAGCGGGGGGGCCTTCGGAGATACGCAGTATTTT. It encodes CATSSGGAFGDTQYF.

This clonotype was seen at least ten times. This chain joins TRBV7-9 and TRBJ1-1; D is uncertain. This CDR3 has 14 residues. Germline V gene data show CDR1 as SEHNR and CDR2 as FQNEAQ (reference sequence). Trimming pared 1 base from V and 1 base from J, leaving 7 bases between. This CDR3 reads CASSLGYRNTEAFF. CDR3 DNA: TGTGCCAGCAGCTTAGGATACAGGAACACTGAAGCTTTCTTT.

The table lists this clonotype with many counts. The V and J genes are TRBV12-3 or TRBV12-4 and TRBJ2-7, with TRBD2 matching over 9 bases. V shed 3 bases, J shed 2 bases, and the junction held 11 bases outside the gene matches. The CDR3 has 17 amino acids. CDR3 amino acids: CASSFVNPSGVPYEQYF. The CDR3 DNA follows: TGTGCCAGCAGTTTCGTTAATCCTAGCGGGGTCCCCTACGAGCAGTACTTC.

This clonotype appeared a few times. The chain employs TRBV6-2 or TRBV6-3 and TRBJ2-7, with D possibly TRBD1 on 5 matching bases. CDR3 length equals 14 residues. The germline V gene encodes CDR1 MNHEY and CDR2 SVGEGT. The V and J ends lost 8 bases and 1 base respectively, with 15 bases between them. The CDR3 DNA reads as TGTGCCAGCGCCCGACAGCGCTATTCCTACGAGCAGTACTTC. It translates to CASARQRYSYEQYF.

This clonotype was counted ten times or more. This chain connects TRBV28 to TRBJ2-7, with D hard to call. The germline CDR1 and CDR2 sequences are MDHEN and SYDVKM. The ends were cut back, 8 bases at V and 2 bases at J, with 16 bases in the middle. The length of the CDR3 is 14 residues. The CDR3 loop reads CASYTWTRAYEQYF. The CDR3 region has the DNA TGTGCCAGCTATACTTGGACCAGAGCCTACGAGCAGTACTTC. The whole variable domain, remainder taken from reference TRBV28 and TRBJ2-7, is DVKVTQSSRYLVKRTGEKVFLECVQDMDHENMFWYRQDPGLGLRLIYFSYDVKMKEKGDIPEGYSVSREKKERFSLILESASTNQTSMYLCASYTWTRAYEQYFGPGTRLTVT.

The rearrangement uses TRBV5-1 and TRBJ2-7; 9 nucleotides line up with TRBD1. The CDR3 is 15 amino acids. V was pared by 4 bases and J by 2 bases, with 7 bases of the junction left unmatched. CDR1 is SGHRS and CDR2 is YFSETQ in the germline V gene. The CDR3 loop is CASSPRDRETYEQYF. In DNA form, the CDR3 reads TGCGCCAGCAGCCCCCGGGACAGGGAAACCTACGAGCAGTACTTC.

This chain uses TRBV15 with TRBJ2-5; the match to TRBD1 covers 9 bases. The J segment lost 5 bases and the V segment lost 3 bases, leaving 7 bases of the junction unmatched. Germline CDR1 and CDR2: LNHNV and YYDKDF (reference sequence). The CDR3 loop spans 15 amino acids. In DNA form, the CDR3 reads TGTGCCACCAGCAGCTCTCGGACAGGGGTCGAGACCCAGTACTTC. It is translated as CATSSSRTGVETQYF.